Listed below are T cell receptor beta chains from one sample, sequenced in a study of blood T cell repertoires in COVID-19. Measured with immunoSEQ multiplex PCR; TCRdb has only the in-frame clones, and not every one. Counted here are 65,000 to 75,000 clones, over 70% occurring once; the ten biggest clones make up over 20%. The specimen was peripheral blood. All receptors derive from a man between 65 and 80 years old with acute or convalescent COVID-19. CDR3s include the opening cysteine and the closing phenylalanine or tryptophan. The D gene is left open where the match is weak. Not every row has a clone size; where given, it reads once, few, many or a size class.

>TRBJ1-4|TRBV6-2/TRBV6-3|.|.
CASSYQRDLGLFF
TGTGCCAGCAGTTACCAGCGGGACCTGGGACTGTTTTTT
>TRBJ1-5|TRBV28|.|.
CASSLGRDQPQHF
TGTGCCAGCAGTTTGGGGAGGGATCAGCCCCAGCATTTT
>TRBJ2-1|TRBV9|TRBD2|.
CASSVLAGAINEQFF
TGTGCCAGCAGCGTACTAGCGGGCGCCATAAATGAGCAGTTCTTC
>TRBJ2-3|TRBV4-2|.|.
CASSLGGGGLADTQYF
TGTGCCAGCAGCCTGGGGGGAGGAGGGCTCGCAGATACGCAGTATTTT
>TRBJ2-7|TRBV7-6|.|.
CASSIYRDEQYF
TGTGCCAGCAGCATCTACAGGGACGAGCAGTACTTC
>TRBJ2-2|TRBV3-1/TRBV3-2|.|.
CASSQGGNTGELFF
TGTGCCAGCAGCCAAGGCGGGAACACCGGGGAGCTGTTTTTT
>TRBJ1-5|TRBV20-1|.|.
CSASQSNQPQHF
TGCAGTGCTAGTCAGTCCAATCAGCCCCAGCATTTT
>TRBJ2-6|TRBV27|.|.
CASSQANGANVLTF
TGTGCCAGCAGCCAGGCAAATGGGGCCAACGTCCTGACTTTC
>TRBJ1-6|TRBV25-1|.|.
CASSEQGSDSPLHF
TGTGCCAGCAGTGAACAGGGTTCCGACTCACCCCTCCACTTT
>TRBJ1-3|TRBV10-2|TRBD1|.
CASSEQGNSGNTIYF
TGCGCCAGCAGTGAACAGGGGAACTCTGGAAACACCATATATTTT
>TRBJ2-7|TRBV7-9|TRBD1|few
CATSDRGNEQYF
TGTGCCACATCGGACAGGGGTAACGAGCAGTACTTC